This TCR beta chain was captured by sequencing in a study of blood T cell repertoires in COVID-19. Study details: Collection of acute and convalescent COVID-19 samples took place in the United States, Italy and Spain.

In the authors' workflow: Estimation of nucleated cell counts was performed using reference gene primer amplification. Method: immunoSEQ multiplex PCR; TCRdb's copy keeps in-frame clones and lacks some. The V and J calls and clone size were taken over from that table, and D and trimming were inferred from the DNA. The sample records some 260,000 clones, roughly 90% being singletons. The CDR3 spans 15 residues. Germline trimming cut 3 bases from V and 9 bases from J; bases unmatched to any gene: 12. Germline values: CDR1 DFQATT, CDR2 SNEGSKA (reference sequence). Sequences were obtained from peripheral blood. The chain carries TRBV20-1 and TRBJ2-1, with TRBD1 matching over 9 bases. The receptor comes from a woman in her twenties or thirties with acute or convalescent COVID-19. In DNA form, the CDR3 reads TGCAGTGCTAGTAAGGACAGGGGCTCTAGGGGTGAGCAGTTCTTC. The encoded protein is CSASKDRGSRGEQFF.